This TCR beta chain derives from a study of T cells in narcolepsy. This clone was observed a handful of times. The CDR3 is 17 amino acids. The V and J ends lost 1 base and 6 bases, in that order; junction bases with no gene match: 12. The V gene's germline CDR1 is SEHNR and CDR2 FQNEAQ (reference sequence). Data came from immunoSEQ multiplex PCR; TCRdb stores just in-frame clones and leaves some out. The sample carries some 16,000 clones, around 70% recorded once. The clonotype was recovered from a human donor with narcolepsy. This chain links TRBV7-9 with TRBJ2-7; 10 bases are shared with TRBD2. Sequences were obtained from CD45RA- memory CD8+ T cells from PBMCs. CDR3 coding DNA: TGTGCCAGCAGCTTAGGGGGAGGGCTAGCGGGAGATCGCGAGCAGTACTTC. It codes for CASSLGGGLAGDREQYF.